The 8 T cell receptor beta chains below were found in one sample sequenced in a study of T-cell memory formation after mild COVID-19 (dated by TCRdb to the early 2020s). The library was generated by 5' RACE. TCRdb lists the instrument as Illumina NovaSeq 6000. Starting from the raw public reads, TCRdb applied fastp trimming at Q25, assembled clones with MiXCR and retained in-frame beta chains. Identical CDR3 protein sequences are pooled into one entry, listed with their most common genes and DNA. In this sample the table shows under 550,000 distinct CDR3 sequences, 15% to 20% of which occur a single time. 9% to 15% of the sample comes from the top ten. Sequencing used PBMCs or a T cell subset sorted from them (not recorded which). All receptors derive from an adult woman who had mild COVID-19 (a few samples of this study predate the infection). The sample titles of this study are shuffled in the database, so cell type and time point are left out; the donor was told from shared clones.

This clonotype has more than one count but fewer than ten. The chain couples TRBV20-1 to TRBJ2-6; 11 bases match TRBD1. The CDR3 has 16 amino acids. The V gene end was trimmed by 6 bases and the J gene end by 0 bases; junction bases not matched to a gene: 4. Germline V gene sequence: CDR1 DFQATT, CDR2 SNEGSKA (reference sequence). The CDR3 here is CSASGTGGSGANVLTF. CDR3 nucleotides: TGCAGTGCCTCCGGGACAGGGGGCTCTGGGGCCAACGTCCTGACTTTC.

The rearrangement joins TRBV19 to TRBJ1-4; D gene unclear. Germline V gives CDR1 LNHDA, CDR2 SQIVND (reference sequence). The CDR3 runs to 15 residues. Between the trimmed V and J ends, which lost 4 bases and 1 base, there was a span of 10 bases. CDR3 sequence reads: CASSTQTLTNEKLFF. CDR3 DNA sequence: TGTGCCAGTAGTACTCAGACGTTAACTAATGAAAAACTGTTTTTT.

The V gene is TRBV24-1, the J gene TRBJ2-7, with 8 bases that match TRBD2. CDR3 size: 13 residues. V lost 6 bases and J lost 6; bases outside the gene matches: 6. The germline V gene has CDR1 KGHDR and CDR2 SFDVKD. CDR3 nucleotides: TGTGCCACCAGTAGCGGGAGCCGTGGCGAGCAGTACTTC. Encoded protein: CATSSGSRGEQYF.

This sequence joins TRBV12-3 or TRBV12-4 and TRBJ1-4, with a possible D match to TRBD1 (6 bases). Trimming pared 5 bases from V and 7 bases from J, leaving 17 bases between. The CDR3 spans 15 residues. The CDR3 DNA reads as TGTGCCAGCAGTGACGGACAGCCCTTAAGTGAAAAACTGTTTTTT. Translating gives CASSDGQPLSEKLFF.

This clonotype was counted between two and nine times. The chain combines TRBV5-6 with TRBJ2-3; D gene unclear. CDR3 length: 13 residues. Germline assignment: CDR1 SGHDT and CDR2 YYEEEE. V gave up 0 bases and J gave up 6 bases, with 8 bases separating them. The CDR3 bases are TGTGCCAGCAGCTTGGACGGTATTGATACGCAGTATTTT. It yields the protein CASSLDGIDTQYF.

The gene calls are TRBV10-3 and TRBJ1-4; D is ambiguous. CDR3 length: 15 residues. The V and J ends lost 0 bases and 3 bases respectively, with 8 bases between them. Germline CDR1 and CDR2: ENHRY and SYGVKD. CDR3 protein: CAISESEDANEKLFF. The CDR3 nucleotides read TGTGCCATCAGTGAGTCGGAGGACGCTAATGAAAAACTGTTTTTT.

This clonotype was seen more than once but under ten times. The chain couples TRBV4-1 to TRBJ2-6; tentatively, D is TRBD1 (6 bases). The germline V and J ends were trimmed by 1 base and 0 bases, with 10 bases remaining between them. The CDR3 covers 17 residues. Germline lookup yields CDR1 MGHRA and CDR2 YSYEKL. The CDR3 loop reads CASSQGQVSSGANVLTF. CDR3 nucleotide sequence: TGCGCCAGCAGCCAAGGACAGGTGAGCTCTGGGGCCAACGTCCTGACTTTC.

This clonotype was found a few times. The CDR3: CAWSVLRNQPQHF. The CDR3 nucleotides are TGTGCCTGGAGTGTACTGAGGAATCAGCCCCAGCATTTT. The chain couples TRBV30 to TRBJ1-5; D remains unclear. Germline-derived CDR1 and CDR2 are GTSNPN and SVGIG (reference sequence). V lost 0 bases and J lost 4, with 7 bases in between. CDR3 length: 13 amino acids.